This T cell receptor beta chain was identified during a study of CD8+ T cells in alopecia areata. Treatment described: oral pan-JAK inhibitor, 5-10 mg twice daily. Germline CDR1 and CDR2: DFQATT and SNEGSKA (reference sequence). V lost 8 bases and J lost 8, with 12 bases in between. The CDR3 is 11 residues long. In each case, RNA was isolated and then reverse transcribed into cDNA as the sequencing template. Assay: immunoSEQ multiplex PCR; the TCRdb copy retains only in-frame clones and omits some. Of about 190,000 clones listed, 60% to 70% are singletons. Sequenced here: CD4+ T cells sorted from blood, sampled at week 4, from a patient treated with tofacitinib. This TCR came from a human donor with alopecia areata. J is TRBJ1-4 and V is TRBV20-1; no firm D call. The CDR3 spells CSTRLGEKLFF. The CDR3 DNA reads as TGCAGTACCCGACTTGGGGAAAAACTGTTTTTT.